This T cell receptor beta chain was documented in a study of cytotoxic CD8 clonotypes in ibrutinib-treated CLL. Study observations and caveats: Sampling times differed between sustained-remission and progressing patients.

Comment on this clone: The antigen is not known.

Profiled with immunoSEQ multiplex PCR; TCRdb holds only in-frame clones, not every one. The repertoire has fewer than 30,000 clones, roughly three quarters of them found once; the top ten carry around 30%. Germline lookup yields CDR1 SGHAT and CDR2 FQNNGV. The trim removed 5 bases at V and 6 bases at J, leaving 7 bases unmatched. This CDR3 is 14 amino acids long. As input for TCR beta libraries, about 1.9 micrograms of genomic DNA came from cryopreserved PBMCs. V usage is TRBV11-2 and J usage is TRBJ1-5, with TRBD1 matching over 7 bases. This sequence originates from a human donor with chronic lymphocytic leukemia. The specimen was PBMCs, collected after 24 months of ibrutinib treatment. The CDR3 coding sequence is TGTGCCAGCAGCCCAACGACAGGGAGTCAGCCCCAGCATTTT. Translated: CASSPTTGSQPQHF. Combining the CDR3 with reference TRBV11-2 and TRBJ1-5 gives the whole variable domain EAGVAQSPRYKIIEKRQSVAFWCNPISGHATLYWYQQILGQGPKLLIQFQNNGVVDDSQLPKDRFSAERLKGVDSTLKIQPAKLEDSAVYLCASSPTTGSQPQHFGDGTRLSIL.